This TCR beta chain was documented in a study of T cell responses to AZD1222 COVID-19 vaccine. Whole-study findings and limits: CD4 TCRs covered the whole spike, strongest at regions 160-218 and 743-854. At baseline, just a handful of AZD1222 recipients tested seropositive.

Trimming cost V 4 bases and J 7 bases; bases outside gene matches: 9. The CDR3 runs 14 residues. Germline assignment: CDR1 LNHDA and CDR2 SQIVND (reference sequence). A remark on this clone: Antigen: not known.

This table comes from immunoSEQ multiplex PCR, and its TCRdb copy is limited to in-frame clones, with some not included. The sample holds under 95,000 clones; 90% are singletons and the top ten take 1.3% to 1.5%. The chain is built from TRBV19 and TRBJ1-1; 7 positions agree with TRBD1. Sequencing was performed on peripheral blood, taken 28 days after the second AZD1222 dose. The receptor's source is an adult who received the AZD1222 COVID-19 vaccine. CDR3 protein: CASSTDQGQIEAFF. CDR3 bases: TGTGCCAGTAGTACCGACCAGGGACAGATTGAAGCTTTCTTT.